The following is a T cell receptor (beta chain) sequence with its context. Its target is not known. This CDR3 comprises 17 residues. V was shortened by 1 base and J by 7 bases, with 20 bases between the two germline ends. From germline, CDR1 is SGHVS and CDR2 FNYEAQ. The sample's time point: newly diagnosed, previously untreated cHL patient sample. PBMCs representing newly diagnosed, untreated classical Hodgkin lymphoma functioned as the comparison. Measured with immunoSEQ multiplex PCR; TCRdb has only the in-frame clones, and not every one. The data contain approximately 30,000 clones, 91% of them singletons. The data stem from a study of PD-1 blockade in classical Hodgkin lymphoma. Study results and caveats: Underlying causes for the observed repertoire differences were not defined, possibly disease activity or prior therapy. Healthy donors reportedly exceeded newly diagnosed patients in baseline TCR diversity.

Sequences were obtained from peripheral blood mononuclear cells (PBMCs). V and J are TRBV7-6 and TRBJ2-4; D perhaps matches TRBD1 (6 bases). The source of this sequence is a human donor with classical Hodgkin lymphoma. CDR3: CASSLGLSGTGSNIQYF. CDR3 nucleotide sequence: TGTGCCAGCAGCTTAGGGCTCAGCGGCACAGGGAGCAACATTCAGTACTTC.